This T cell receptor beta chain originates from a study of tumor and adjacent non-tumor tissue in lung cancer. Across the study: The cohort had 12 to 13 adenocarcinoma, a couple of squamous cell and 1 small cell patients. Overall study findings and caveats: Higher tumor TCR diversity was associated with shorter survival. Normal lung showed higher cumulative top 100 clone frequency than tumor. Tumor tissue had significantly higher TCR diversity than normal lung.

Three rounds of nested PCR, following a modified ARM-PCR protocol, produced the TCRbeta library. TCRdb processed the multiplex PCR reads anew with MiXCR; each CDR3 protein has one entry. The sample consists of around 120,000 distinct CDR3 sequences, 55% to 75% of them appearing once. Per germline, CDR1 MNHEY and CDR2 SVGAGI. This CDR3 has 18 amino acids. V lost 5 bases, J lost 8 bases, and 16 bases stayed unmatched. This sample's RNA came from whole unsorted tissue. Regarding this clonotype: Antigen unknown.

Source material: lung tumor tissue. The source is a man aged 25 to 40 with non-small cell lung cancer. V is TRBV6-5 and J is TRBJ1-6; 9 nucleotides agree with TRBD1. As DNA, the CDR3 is TGTGCCAGCAGTCCCGAACTGGGACAGGGAATTTTTGATTCACCCCTCCACTTT. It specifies CASSPELGQGIFDSPLHF.